A single sample is the source of the 10 T cell receptor beta chains below, sequenced in a study of CD8+ T cells in alopecia areata. Extracted from the samples, RNA was reverse transcribed into cDNA to serve as the sequencing template. The table came from immunoSEQ multiplex PCR; TCRdb's copy has only in-frame clones and leaves some out. The sample lists 270,000 or so clones, 55% to 70% seen once, with 1.8% in the top ten. Regarding treatment: oral pan-JAK inhibitor, 5-10 mg twice daily. The starting material was CD4+ T cells sorted from blood, obtained at week 24, from a patient treated with tofacitinib. The receptor set was obtained from a human donor with alopecia areata.

The chain has TRBV9 and TRBJ2-5, with no clear D. Germline V gene sequence: CDR1 SGDLS, CDR2 YYNGEE. The CDR3 loop spans 13 amino acids. V was pared by 1 base and J by 1 base, with 5 bases between. In DNA, the CDR3 is TGTGCCAGCAGCGTATCTACCCAAGAGACCCAGTACTTC. As protein: CASSVSTQETQYF.

The rearrangement uses TRBV6-1 and TRBJ2-1, with no clear D. V lost 2 bases to trimming and J lost 4 bases, with 6 bases between them. CDR1 and CDR2 from the germline V gene are MNHNS and SASEGT. The CDR3 is 13 amino acids. The CDR3 bases are TGTGCCAGCAGTGAATACCCATACAATGAGCAGTTCTTC. Translated, it gives CASSEYPYNEQFF.

The chain recombines TRBV6-1 with TRBJ1-1; D is possibly TRBD1 (6 bases). Trimming took 4 bases from V and 0 from J, leaving 6 bases between them. Germline CDR1 MNHNS, CDR2 SASEGT. The CDR3 covers 13 residues. The CDR3 protein is CASSGQVNTEAFF. DNA for the CDR3: TGTGCCAGCAGTGGACAGGTGAACACTGAAGCTTTCTTT.

The CDR3 protein is CASSLRGGRPGANVLTF. CDR3 DNA: TGTGCCAGCAGTTTACGGGGGGGTCGCCCTGGGGCCAACGTCCTGACTTTC. This chain joins TRBV28 and TRBJ2-6; 8 bases match TRBD2. The CDR3 has 17 residues. J lost 2 bases, V lost 2 bases, and 5 bases had no gene match. Germline V gene lookup returns CDR1 MDHEN and CDR2 SYDVKM.

This chain uses TRBV19 with TRBJ1-2; 7 positions match TRBD1. The germline V gene has CDR1 LNHDA and CDR2 SQIVND (reference sequence). CDR3 size: 14 residues. Losses at the gene ends were 6 bases for V and 2 bases for J; bases not matched to a gene: 6. The CDR3 spells CASRGTVMNYGYTF. DNA of the CDR3: TGTGCCAGTAGGGGGACAGTGATGAACTATGGCTACACCTTC.

The chain combines TRBV5-6 with TRBJ2-6, with D possibly TRBD1 on 8 matching bases. The germline V gene has CDR1 SGHDT and CDR2 YYEEEE. The ends were cut back, 2 bases at V and 10 bases at J, with 13 bases in the middle. CDR3 size: 14 residues. CDR3 amino acids: CASSFGQGGNVLTF. CDR3 bases: TGTGCCAGCAGCTTCGGACAGGGAGGGAACGTCCTGACTTTC.

The rearrangement uses TRBV4-1 and TRBJ1-1, with 7 bases identical to TRBD1. CDR1 is MGHRA, CDR2 YSYEKL, per germline. Trimming took 4 bases from V and 2 from J; bases not matched to a gene: 7. The CDR3 loop spans 15 amino acids. CDR3: CASSLQTGHNTEAFF. CDR3 coding DNA: TGCGCCAGCAGCCTCCAGACAGGGCATAACACTGAAGCTTTCTTT.

The J gene is TRBJ2-1, the V gene TRBV11-2, with D possibly matching TRBD1 (6 bases). Per the germline V gene, CDR1 is SGHAT and CDR2 is FQNNGV. With 4 bases removed from V and 0 bases from J, the gap between germline ends came to 16 bases. The CDR3 has 17 residues. CDR3 sequence: CASSSVRTASSYNEQFF. CDR3 nucleotide sequence: TGTGCCAGCAGCTCCGTCCGGACAGCGAGCTCCTACAATGAGCAGTTCTTC. The full variable domain, rest sourced from reference TRBV11-2 and TRBJ2-1, is EAGVAQSPRYKIIEKRQSVAFWCNPISGHATLYWYQQILGQGPKLLIQFQNNGVVDDSQLPKDRFSAERLKGVDSTLKIQPAKLEDSAVYLCASSSVRTASSYNEQFFGPGTRLTVL.

J is TRBJ2-1 and V is TRBV5-4; unclear D gene. This CDR3 has 14 residues. Germline values: CDR1 SGHNT, CDR2 YYREEE (reference sequence). V was pared by 0 bases and J by 0 bases, with 4 bases between. The CDR3 is CASSLASSYNEQFF. The CDR3 DNA follows: TGTGCCAGCAGCTTGGCGAGCTCCTACAATGAGCAGTTCTTC.

V and J are TRBV7-9 and TRBJ2-5; D is unclear. This CDR3 is built from 13 residues. Trimming took 11 bases from V and 2 from J, leaving 15 bases between them. Per germline, CDR1 SEHNR and CDR2 FQNEAQ (reference sequence). The CDR3 DNA reads as TGTGCCGCGGAATCCAGAGGTCAAGAGACCCAGTACTTC. It specifies CAAESRGQETQYF.